These T cell receptor beta chains were read from a single sample in a study of OX40 agonist ivuxolimab in advanced cancers. TCRdb's copy holds only in-frame clones and misses some; the assay was immunoSEQ multiplex PCR. The profile covers about 72,000 clones, with about 85% appearing a single time and 5% taken by the ten largest. The material sequenced was CD4+ or CD8+ T cells sorted from blood, taken in a trial of the OX40 agonist ivuxolimab. The receptors originated from an adult with an advanced solid tumor such as melanoma, head and neck, liver or kidney cancer. Both conserved end residues are part of each CDR3. D genes are given only for firm matches. For some rows the clone size is stated as once, few or many, or as a class when expanded; others skip it.

d_gene,j_gene,abundance,v_gene,CDR3nt,CDR3aa
NA,TRBJ2-3,NA,TRBV5-1,TGCGCCAGCAGCTCCGCCGGCGCAAGCACAGATACGCAGTATTTT,CASSSAGASTDTQYF
NA,TRBJ2-7,NA,TRBV7-6,TGTGCCAGCAGCCGCTGGGTGAGCGAGCAGTACTTC,CASSRWVSEQYF
NA,TRBJ2-1,NA,TRBV7-3,TGTGCCAGCAGCTTAGGTGGGATTTCGTCCTACAATGAGCAGTTCTTC,CASSLGGISSYNEQFF
NA,TRBJ2-6,NA,TRBV25-1,TGTGCCAGCAGGTGCTGGGGTCGCATTAACTCTGGGGCCAACGTCCTGACTTTC,CASRCWGRINSGANVLTF
NA,TRBJ1-5,NA,TRBV7-8,TGTGCCAGCAGCTCCTCAGACAGACCCAATCAGCCCCAGCATTTT,CASSSSDRPNQPQHF
NA,TRBJ1-4,few,TRBV6-4,TGTGCCAGCAGTGCAAAGGGGACGGCTAATGAAAAACTGTTTTTT,CASSAKGTANEKLFF
NA,TRBJ2-4,NA,TRBV19,TGTGCCAGTAGTATTGGACAAAGAGCCAAAAACATTCAGTACTTC,CASSIGQRAKNIQYF
NA,TRBJ2-2,NA,TRBV7-3,TGTGCCAGCAGCTTAACGGCGGTGGATGCCGGGGAGCTGTTTTTT,CASSLTAVDAGELFF
TRBD1,TRBJ2-3,NA,TRBV6-5,TGTGCCAGCAGCCCAGGACAGGGAGGTGATACGCAGTATTTT,CASSPGQGGDTQYF
TRBD2,TRBJ2-1,NA,TRBV11-3,TGTGCCAGCAGCCCGCGACTGAGCGGGAGGGATGAGCAGTTCTTC,CASSPRLSGRDEQFF
NA,TRBJ2-7,NA,TRBV19,TGTGCCAGTAGTAAGACCGCGGACGGCGAGCAGTACTTC,CASSKTADGEQYF
TRBD1,TRBJ1-6,few,TRBV29-1,TGCAGCGTTGTAGCAGGGGGTTTAGAGTCACCCCTCCACTTT,CSVVAGGLESPLHF
TRBD1,TRBJ1-6,NA,TRBV29-1,TGCAGCGCTCGTGGACAGGGGGTCAATTCACCCCTCCACTTT,CSARGQGVNSPLHF
NA,TRBJ1-5,once,TRBV5-1,TGCGCCAGCAGCTTGGGAGAGAATCAGCCCCAGCATTTT,CASSLGENQPQHF
NA,TRBJ1-1,NA,TRBV6-1,TGTGCCAGCAGTAACAGGGAAAGGACTGAAGCTTTCTTT,CASSNRERTEAFF
NA,TRBJ2-7,NA,TRBV4-2,TGTGCCAGCAGCCAATATCCTCGGGATACCTACGAGCAGTACTTC,CASSQYPRDTYEQYF
TRBD2,TRBJ2-1,NA,TRBV28,TGTGCCAGCAGTCCCACCCCTAGCGGGGGGTACAATGAGCAGTTCTTC,CASSPTPSGGYNEQFF
NA,TRBJ1-1,NA,TRBV7-9,TGTGCCAGCAGCTTATGGTACGGACTGAACACTGAAGCTTTCTTT,CASSLWYGLNTEAFF
NA,TRBJ2-5,NA,TRBV30,TGTGCCTGGAAAGGGAATGAAGAGACCCAGTACTTC,CAWKGNEETQYF
NA,TRBJ2-1,NA,TRBV6-6,TGTGCCAGCCAGGACCGTCGGGGAAACAATGAGCAGTTCTTC,CASQDRRGNNEQFF
NA,TRBJ2-2,NA,TRBV2,TGTGCCAGCAGAAGGTTCGCTGACGGGGAGCTGTTTTTT,CASRRFADGELFF
NA,TRBJ1-6,NA,TRBV7-3,TGTGCCAGCAGCGGAGGACAGTCCTCTCCCCTCCACTTT,CASSGGQSSPLHF
TRBD1,TRBJ1-3,once,TRBV7-9,TGTGCCAGCAGTGATACAGGGGACGGAAACACCATATATTTT,CASSDTGDGNTIYF
NA,TRBJ2-7,NA,TRBV7-5,TGTGCCAGCAGCTTAACAGGGACAGCCTACGAGCAGTACTTC,CASSLTGTAYEQYF
TRBD1,TRBJ2-7,NA,TRBV5-1,TGCGCCAGCAGCGCCGGACAGGCCTACGAGCAGTACTTC,CASSAGQAYEQYF
NA,TRBJ1-2,NA,TRBV19,TGTGCCAGTAGTATTAGGCAGCTCAATGGCTACACCTTC,CASSIRQLNGYTF
NA,TRBJ1-1,once,TRBV27,TGTGCCAGCAGTTCACTCTCTACAGGGAACACTGAAGCTTTCTTT,CASSSLSTGNTEAFF
NA,TRBJ1-5,NA,TRBV4-3,TGCGCCAGCAGCTTGGGGGCAGTGGGCAATCAGCCCCAGCATTTT,CASSLGAVGNQPQHF
TRBD2,TRBJ2-1,NA,TRBV4-1,TGCGCCAGCAGCCGCGGACTAGCGGGGGTTAGCTCCTACAATGAGCAGTTCTTC,CASSRGLAGVSSYNEQFF
TRBD2,TRBJ2-7,NA,TRBV10-3,TGTGCCATCAATCCCGGGGAGGGATACGAGCAGTACTTC,CAINPGEGYEQYF
NA,TRBJ1-2,few,TRBV10-1,TGCGCCAGCAGTGTGGACGCGGATAGTGGCTACACCTTC,CASSVDADSGYTF
NA,TRBJ1-5,once,TRBV6-5,TGTGCCAGCAGTTATGGCTCGGGTCAGCCCCAGCATTTT,CASSYGSGQPQHF
NA,TRBJ1-4,NA,TRBV2,TGTGCCAGCAGTGGAGATCAACCCAACGAAAAACTGTTTTTT,CASSGDQPNEKLFF
NA,TRBJ1-1,few,TRBV9,TGTGCCAGCAGCACGTCTTCCAGGGGCGGTATCACTGAAGCTTTCTTT,CASSTSSRGGITEAFF
TRBD2,TRBJ2-1,few,TRBV7-2,TGTGCCAGCAGCTTAGCTGGGACACTAGCGGGGAAATACAATGAGCAGTTCTTC,CASSLAGTLAGKYNEQFF
NA,TRBJ2-7,NA,TRBV7-9,TGTGCCAGCAGCTTAGAGCGGACCTACGAGCAGTACTTC,CASSLERTYEQYF
TRBD1,TRBJ2-7,NA,TRBV9,TGTGCCAGCAGCCTCCTAGCAACGACAGGGGTCCACGAGCAGTACTTC,CASSLLATTGVHEQYF
NA,TRBJ1-4,NA,TRBV9,TGTGCCAGCAGCGTAGACATTGGGGACGTCGGGGAAAAACTGTTTTTT,CASSVDIGDVGEKLFF
NA,TRBJ1-1,NA,TRBV6-5,TGTGCCAGCAGCCCCCGGGGGAGAGTGGACACTGAAGCTTTCTTT,CASSPRGRVDTEAFF
NA,TRBJ1-1,once,TRBV7-6,TGTGCCAGCAGCTCGACCGGAGGGGGGGTATCTTTCACTGAAGCTTTCTTT,CASSSTGGGVSFTEAFF
NA,TRBJ2-7,NA,TRBV9,TGTGCCAGCAGCGAACACGGAACAAGCTCCTACGAGCAGTACTTC,CASSEHGTSSYEQYF
TRBD2,TRBJ2-7,NA,TRBV7-8,TGTGCCAGCAGCTTTAGCGGGACCCTCGCTCGGGAGCAGTACTTC,CASSFSGTLAREQYF
NA,TRBJ2-5,NA,TRBV6-5,TGTGCCAGCAGTTACGGCGGGACAGACGAGACCCAGTACTTC,CASSYGGTDETQYF
NA,TRBJ1-2,medium-sized,TRBV4-1,TGCGCCAGCAGCCAAGATTCGGGGCAGGGAGCTGGCTACACCTTC,CASSQDSGQGAGYTF
TRBD1,TRBJ2-4,once,TRBV19,TGTGCCAGTAGTATAGATATACAGGGGGCAGGCGGAAACATTCAGTACTTC,CASSIDIQGAGGNIQYF
NA,TRBJ2-1,NA,TRBV5-4,TGTGCCAGCAGCTTGGCGGAGGGGGGTAATGAGCAGTTCTTC,CASSLAEGGNEQFF
TRBD1,TRBJ2-5,NA,TRBV2,TGTGCCAGCAGGAGGGGCACAGGGGGCGGCGGGACCCAGTACTTC,CASRRGTGGGGTQYF
TRBD2,TRBJ2-3,NA,TRBV2,TGTGCCAGCAGTGCAGGACTAGCGGGGGCCACAGATACGCAGTATTTT,CASSAGLAGATDTQYF
TRBD1,TRBJ1-4,NA,TRBV7-9,TGTGCCAGCAGCTTAGGACAGGGGGTCGAAAAACTGTTTTTT,CASSLGQGVEKLFF
NA,TRBJ1-3,NA,TRBV19,TGTGCCAGTAGCCGGGGAAGGGGGTTGACTGGAAACACCATATATTTT,CASSRGRGLTGNTIYF
NA,TRBJ1-2,NA,TRBV29-1,TGCAGCGTTGAAGGGGGAGTAAACTATGGCTACACCTTC,CSVEGGVNYGYTF
NA,TRBJ1-6,NA,TRBV19,TGTGCCAGTAGTATGGCAGTTGGGAATTCACCCCTCCACTTT,CASSMAVGNSPLHF
NA,TRBJ1-1,few,TRBV6-5,TGTGCCAGCAGCCTGACGGGTCATGACACTGAAGCTTTCTTT,CASSLTGHDTEAFF
TRBD1,TRBJ2-1,NA,TRBV5-4,TGTGCCAGCAGACCAGGACAGGGGGCGAATGAGCAGTTCTTC,CASRPGQGANEQFF
NA,TRBJ2-5,NA,TRBV21-1,TGTGCCAGCAGCACCGAGGAGAGGGGGAAAGAGACCCAGTACTTC,CASSTEERGKETQYF
NA,TRBJ2-1,NA,TRBV11-2,TGTGCCAGCAGCTCCTACGGGTTGACCAATGAGCAGTTCTTC,CASSSYGLTNEQFF
NA,TRBJ1-2,once,TRBV10-3,TGTGCCATTATGACAGACCTTATTTATGGCTACACCTTC,CAIMTDLIYGYTF
NA,TRBJ2-3,NA,TRBV27,TGTGCCAGCAGTTTAAAGCGCCCCGTCGGAGATACGCAGTATTTT,CASSLKRPVGDTQYF
NA,TRBJ1-2,NA,TRBV5-1,TGCGCCAGCAGCCGGTACAGGGAGAACTATGGCTACACCTTC,CASSRYRENYGYTF
NA,TRBJ1-1,NA,TRBV6-5,TGTGCCAGCAGTTACTCGGGTTTGGCGGTGAACACTGAAGCTTTCTTT,CASSYSGLAVNTEAFF